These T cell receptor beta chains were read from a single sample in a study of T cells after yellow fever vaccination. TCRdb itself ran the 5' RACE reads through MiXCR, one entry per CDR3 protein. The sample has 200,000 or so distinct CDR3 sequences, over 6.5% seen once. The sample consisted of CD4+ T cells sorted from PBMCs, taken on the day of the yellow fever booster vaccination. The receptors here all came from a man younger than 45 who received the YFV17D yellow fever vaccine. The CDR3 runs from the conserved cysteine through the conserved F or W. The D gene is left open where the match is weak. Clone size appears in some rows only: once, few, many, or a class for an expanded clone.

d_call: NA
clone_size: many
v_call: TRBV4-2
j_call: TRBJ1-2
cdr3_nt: TGTGCCAGCAGACAGATAGGGCGTAACTATGGCTACACCTTC
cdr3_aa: CASRQIGRNYGYTF

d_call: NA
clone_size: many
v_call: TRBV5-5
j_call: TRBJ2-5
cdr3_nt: TGTGCCAGCGGCCCCGTAGGGAACCTAGGGGTGGTTCAAGAGACCCAGTACTTC
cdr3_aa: CASGPVGNLGVVQETQYF

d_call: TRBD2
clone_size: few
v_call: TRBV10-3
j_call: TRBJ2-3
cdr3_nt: TGTGCCATCTCGGGCCGGGCGGGAGGGGTCGGAGATACGCAGTATTTT
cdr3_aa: CAISGRAGGVGDTQYF

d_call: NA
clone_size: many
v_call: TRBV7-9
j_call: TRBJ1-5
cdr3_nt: TGTGCCAGCAGCCGCGCGGGAGGTTGGGATCAGCCCCAGCATTTT
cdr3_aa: CASSRAGGWDQPQHF

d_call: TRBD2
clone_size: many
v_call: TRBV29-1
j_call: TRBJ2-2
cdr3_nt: TGCAGCGTTGAACTAGCGGGAGCAAGGAGGGAGCTGTTTTTT
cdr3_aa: CSVELAGARRELFF

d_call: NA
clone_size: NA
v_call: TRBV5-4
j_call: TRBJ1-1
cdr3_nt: TGTGCCAGCAGCTTATCCGGGACGGTGAACACTGAAGCTTTCTTT
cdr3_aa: CASSLSGTVNTEAFF

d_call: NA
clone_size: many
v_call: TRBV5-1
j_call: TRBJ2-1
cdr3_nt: TGCGCCAGCAGCCGCTTCGCTAGTACCGGTGAGCAGTTCTTC
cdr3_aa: CASSRFASTGEQFF

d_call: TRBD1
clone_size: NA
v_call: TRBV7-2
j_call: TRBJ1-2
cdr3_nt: TGTGCCAGCAGCCGAGCCCCGGACAGGACTCATGGCTACACCTTC
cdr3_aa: CASSRAPDRTHGYTF

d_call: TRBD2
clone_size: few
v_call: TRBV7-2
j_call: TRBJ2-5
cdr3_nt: TGTGCCAGCAGCGCCCCGGGAGGCAGGGCCCAAGAGACCCAGTACTTC
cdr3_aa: CASSAPGGRAQETQYF

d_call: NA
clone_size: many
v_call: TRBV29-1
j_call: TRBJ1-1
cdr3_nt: TGCAGCGTTGGACGCTTCGGCACTGAAGCTTTCTTT
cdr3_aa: CSVGRFGTEAFF

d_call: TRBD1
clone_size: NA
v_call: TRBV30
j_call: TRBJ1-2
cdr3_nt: TGTGCCTGGAGCCACCAGGGGGCTGGCTACACCTTC
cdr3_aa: CAWSHQGAGYTF

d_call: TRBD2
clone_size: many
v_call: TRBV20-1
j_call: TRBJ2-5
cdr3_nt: TGCAGTGCTAGAGATCCGAGAGGGAGGGCCGGAGAGACCCAGTACTTC
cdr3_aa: CSARDPRGRAGETQYF

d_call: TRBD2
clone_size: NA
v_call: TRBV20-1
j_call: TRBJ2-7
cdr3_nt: TGCAGTGCTAGGCGCGGGAGGGCCAGCAACGAGCAGTACTTC
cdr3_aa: CSARRGRASNEQYF

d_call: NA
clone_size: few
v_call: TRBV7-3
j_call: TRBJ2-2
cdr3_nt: TGTGCCAGCAGCTTTGGCGGGACCAACGGGGGCGGGGAGCTGTTTTTT
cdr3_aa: CASSFGGTNGGGELFF

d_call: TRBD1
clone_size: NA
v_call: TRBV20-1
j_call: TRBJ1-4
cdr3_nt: TGCTGTGCTAGACCGGGACAGGCAACTAATGAAAAACTGTTTTTT
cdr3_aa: CCARPGQATNEKLFF

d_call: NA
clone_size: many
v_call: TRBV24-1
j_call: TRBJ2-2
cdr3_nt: TGTGCCACCAGTGATACGCAACTAGCCCTGAACACCGGGGAGCTGTTTTTT
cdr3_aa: CATSDTQLALNTGELFF

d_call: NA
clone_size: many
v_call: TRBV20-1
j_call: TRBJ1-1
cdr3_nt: TGCAGTGCCCGAAGAGGAGGGGTCAACACTGAAGCTTTCTTT
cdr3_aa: CSARRGGVNTEAFF